A selection of T cell receptor beta chains follows, all from one sample in a study of blood T cells in healthy people across ages. Each CDR3 protein gets one entry after TCRdb re-called the 5' RACE reads with MiXCR. In the table there are about 1 million distinct CDR3 sequences, under 55% of which are singletons. The sample was blood. The receptors come from a woman aged 55-69 years in good health. The conserved cysteine and the conserved F or W are not part of the CDR3 here. Each record gives: D gene, J gene, V gene, CDR3 protein. The D gene is left open where the match is weak.

NA | TRBJ2-5 | TRBV20-1 | SESGFQETQY
NA | TRBJ2-7 | TRBV5-1 | ASGETGPRGNEQY
TRBD2 | TRBJ2-1 | TRBV5-1 | ASSSGLAGAPEQF
NA | TRBJ1-5 | TRBV6-1 | ASNHQPQH
TRBD2 | NA | TRBV29-1 | SVDGRLAAYNEQY
NA | TRBJ1-6 | TRBV11-2 | ASSWSGVSYNSPLH
TRBD2 | TRBJ2-5 | TRBV5-6 | ASSFAGSGGRALNEQY
NA | TRBJ2-1 | TRBV11-2 | ASSLGRIHNEQF
NA | TRBJ1-5 | TRBV29-1 | SVVAGMSQPQH
NA | TRBJ1-2 | TRBV5-1 | ASSLRVGWRGVGYT
NA | TRBJ1-1 | TRBV4-2 | ASSQEARMNTEAF
NA | TRBJ2-1 | TRBV20-1 | SASPVKGDYNEQF
TRBD2 | TRBJ2-5 | TRBV15 | ATSISGRSASETQY
NA | NA | TRBV5-5 | ASSLDGYNEQY
TRBD1 | TRBJ2-7 | TRBV2 | ASNPGQGLYEQY
NA | TRBJ1-1 | TRBV27 | ATSHLRNTEAF
NA | TRBJ1-3 | TRBV4-1 | ASSQGVLGQANSGNTIY
NA | TRBJ2-1 | TRBV7-2 | ASSGRDEQF
NA | TRBJ2-5 | TRBV7-9 | ASSPRGRAQETQY
TRBD1 | TRBJ1-1 | TRBV18 | ASSPPAGGGTEAF
TRBD1 | TRBJ2-1 | TRBV6-5 | ASSYGTGIGNEQF
TRBD1 | TRBJ2-1 | TRBV14 | ASSQGQGMVYNEQF
NA | TRBJ1-2 | TRBV20-1 | SARDNWADYGYT
TRBD2 | TRBJ2-1 | TRBV9 | ASSVIAGVVDEQF
NA | TRBJ2-7 | TRBV6-5 | ASSYSPPLLQEQY
NA | TRBJ2-1 | TRBV3-1 | ASSQERANYYNEQF
TRBD1 | NA | TRBV10-3 | AISFGTGFYEQY
TRBD2 | TRBJ2-3 | TRBV27 | ASSPGGALKTDTQY
NA | TRBJ2-5 | TRBV5-1 | ASSYRYQETQY
NA | TRBJ2-5 | TRBV27 | ASSTLDTRETQY
TRBD2 | TRBJ2-3 | TRBV6-2/TRBV6-3 | ASTGTSGRWGTDTQY
NA | TRBJ2-1 | TRBV7-8 | ASSFWLGDPANNEQF
TRBD2 | TRBJ2-3 | TRBV28 | ASSGLAERTDTQY
TRBD1 | TRBJ1-2 | TRBV27 | ASRSTRGRPDYGYT
NA | NA | TRBV12-3/TRBV12-4 | ASSLLAGPNEQY
TRBD1 | TRBJ1-4 | TRBV25-1 | ASSDLTGGDEKLF
TRBD1 | TRBJ2-1 | TRBV6-5 | ASSYSWDRANNEQF
TRBD2 | TRBJ2-7 | TRBV4-1 | ASRNAGSGRINEQY
NA | TRBJ1-2 | TRBV20-1 | SARDPNSYGYT
NA | TRBJ2-3 | TRBV2 | ASRPRGEAADTQY
NA | TRBJ2-1 | TRBV12-5 | ASGLNGRQF
NA | TRBJ2-1 | TRBV6-1 | ASSELGGEQF